The clone carrying this TCR beta chain has more than one count but fewer than ten. The antigen remains unidentified. TCRdb keeps only in-frame clones here, not all; method: immunoSEQ multiplex PCR. This table holds about 1 million clones, about 75% found once. The data belong to a study of shared clonotypes between healthy human individuals. Turning to the study itself: Contributing individuals were a couple of females and a few males aged 18 to 49.

Study conclusions and caveats: A handful of donors shared about 4.5% of their naive CD4 clonotypes.

Adult donors, all healthy and HIV-negative, had no recent acute infections or vaccinations. V shed 3 bases and J 2 bases; nucleotides not matched to a gene: 10. In germline, CDR1 is MNHNS, CDR2 SASEGT. This CDR3 contains 17 residues. Source material: memory CD4+ T cells sorted from blood. Subset given: CD45RA-negative fraction. The TCR comes from a man in his late teens or twenties in good health. The rearrangement links TRBV6-1 to TRBJ2-3, with 8 bases identical to TRBD1. CDR3 bases: TGTGCCAGCAGTGAGTGGACAGGGTCGGGGGACACAGATACGCAGTATTTT. It is translated as CASSEWTGSGDTDTQYF.